Following are 23 T cell receptor beta chains from one sample sequenced in a study of chemoradiotherapy in HPV16-positive cancers. Data came from immunoSEQ multiplex PCR; TCRdb stores just in-frame clones and leaves some out. The repertoire holds 3,000 to 4,000 clones, with about 86% as singletons. The sequences come from tumor tissue, collected from a patient who underwent chemoradiotherapy. Every receptor here comes from a human donor with HPV-associated anogenital cancer.

V is TRBV4-1 and J is TRBJ2-7, with TRBD1 identical over 7 bases. Germline V CDR1 and CDR2: MGHRA, YSYEKL. There are 14 residues in the CDR3. The junction had 5 bases not matched to a gene; V was cut back by 0 bases and J by 6 bases. The CDR3 DNA sequence: TGCGCCAGCAGCCAAGAAGGGGGCCTCCGCGAGCAGTACTTC. Translated, it gives CASSQEGGLREQYF.

As regards this clone: The junction differs from germline at one of its ends, possibly a read error. This sample includes further DNA sequences coding for the same CDR3. This sequence joins TRBV28 and TRBJ1-6, with unresolved D. This CDR3 has 15 residues. Germline loops: CDR1 MDHEN, CDR2 SYDVKM. The CDR3 is CASSLGRNYNSPLHF. DNA of the CDR3: TGTGCCAGTAGTTTGGGCAGGAACTATAATTCACCCCTCCACTTT.

The chain couples TRBV5-8 to TRBJ2-7, with a weak D call TRBD2 (6 bases). Trimming left V 3 bases short and J 4 bases short, with 14 bases between. The CDR3 runs 14 residues. From germline, CDR1 is SGHTS and CDR2 YDEGEE. The DNA for the CDR3 is TGTGCCAGCAGCTCAAGGACGGAGGGTTACGAGCAGTACTTC. Translating it yields CASSSRTEGYEQYF.

The chain uses TRBV15 and TRBJ2-7, with 7 bases aligning to TRBD1. CDR3 length: 16 amino acids. V gave up 0 bases and J gave up 3 bases; unmatched junction bases: 8. Germline CDR1 reads LNHNV; CDR2 reads YYDKDF (reference sequence). As DNA, the CDR3 is TGTGCCACCAGCAGAGATCTGACAGGGCATGGCTACGAGCAGTACTTC. Translated, it gives CATSRDLTGHGYEQYF.

The V gene is TRBV28, the J gene TRBJ2-1; no firm D call. The CDR3 is made up of 12 amino acids. V gave up 5 bases and J gave up 4 bases, with 6 bases separating them. In germline, CDR1 is MDHEN, CDR2 SYDVKM. The CDR3 DNA sequence: TGTGCCAGCAGTGCTCAGTACAATGAGCAGTTCTTC. Protein: CASSAQYNEQFF.

This clone showed up just once. The chain carries TRBV2 and TRBJ1-2, with a possible D match to TRBD1 (5 bases). Germline V lookup: CDR1 SNHLY, CDR2 FYNNEI. V dropped 2 bases and J dropped 8 bases, with 12 bases sitting between them. CDR3 length: 13 amino acids. CDR3 loop: CASSETRAQGYTF. The CDR3, as DNA: TGTGCCAGCAGTGAAACCAGGGCGCAAGGCTACACCTTC.

Only one count was recorded for this clone. This chain uses TRBV4-3 with TRBJ2-5; TRBD2 matches 9 bases. V shed 0 bases, J shed 1 base, and the junction held 0 bases outside the gene matches. CDR3 length equals 15 residues. Germline V CDR1 and CDR2: LGHNA, YSLEER. CDR3 sequence reads: CASSQERGGQETQYF. Written as DNA, the CDR3 is TGCGCCAGCAGCCAAGAGCGGGGGGGCCAAGAGACCCAGTACTTC.

The V gene is TRBV2, the J gene TRBJ2-5, with D uncertain. CDR3 size: 9 residues. The germline V gene has CDR1 SNHLY and CDR2 FYNNEI. Trimming pared 8 bases from V and 13 bases from J, leaving 11 bases between. DNA of the CDR3: TGTGCCAGCCCCCAATCCGGGTACTTC. It translates to CASPQSGYF.

This clone was seen once. The genes are TRBV27 and TRBJ1-6; no reliable D call. This CDR3 has 15 amino acids. Per germline, CDR1 MNHEY and CDR2 SMNVEV (reference sequence). Deletions cut 6 bases from V and 6 bases from J, with 15 bases between. CDR3 DNA: TGTGCCAGCAGCTATGGGCAGCACATTAATTCACCCCTCCACTTT. It translates to CASSYGQHINSPLHF.

V is TRBV10-2 and J is TRBJ2-2; 9 nucleotides align to TRBD2. The trim removed 4 bases at V and 7 bases at J, leaving 7 bases unmatched. The germline gives CDR1 WSHSY, CDR2 SAAADI. The CDR3 length is 15 residues. CDR3 residues: CASSGAGGTNGELFF. In DNA form, the CDR3 reads TGCGCCAGCAGTGGAGCGGGGGGCACCAACGGGGAGCTGTTTTTT.

The rearrangement links TRBV6-6 to TRBJ1-2, with D perhaps matching TRBD1 (6 bases). The CDR3 is 14 amino acids. Germline V gives CDR1 MNHNY, CDR2 SVGAGI (reference sequence). The V end lost 0 bases, the J end lost 8 bases, and 13 bases lay between the germline ends. The CDR3 sequence is CASSYSDFRGGYTF. In nucleotides, the CDR3 is TGTGCCAGCAGTTACTCCGACTTCAGGGGAGGCTACACCTTC.

This sequence joins TRBV6-1 and TRBJ2-5; TRBD1 might be the D (6 bases). In germline, CDR1 is MNHNS, CDR2 SASEGT. The CDR3 runs to 12 residues. Trimming shortened V by 3 bases and J by 4 bases, and 6 bases separated the two germline ends. CDR3 in amino acids: CASSDRGETQYF. The CDR3 DNA is TGTGCCAGCAGTGACAGGGGAGAGACCCAGTACTTC.

The chain links TRBV9 to TRBJ2-2; the D call may be TRBD1 or TRBD2 (5 bases each). The CDR3 is 15 residues long. The V gene's germline CDR1 is SGDLS and CDR2 YYNGEE. Trimming removed 3 bases from V and 6 bases from J, with 15 bases in between. Written as DNA, the CDR3 is TGTGCCAGCAGCGCCCTCGGGACCTTTGCCGGGGAGCTGTTTTTT. Translation: CASSALGTFAGELFF.

V is TRBV2 and J is TRBJ2-5; 9 bases are shared with TRBD2. With 0 bases clipped from V and 5 bases from J, the junction kept 16 bases outside the gene matches. CDR3 length: 19 residues. CDR1 and CDR2 (germline): SNHLY, FYNNEI. As DNA, the CDR3 is TGTGCCAGCAGTGAAGCAGCAACGTGGGGCGGGGGGGCTAGGGAGACCCAGTACTTC. Its translation is CASSEAATWGGGARETQYF.

The chain combines TRBV19 with TRBJ2-3; 10 bases match TRBD2. The CDR3 extends over 15 amino acids. Germline V gene sequence: CDR1 LNHDA, CDR2 SQIVND (reference sequence). V shed 4 bases and J 2 bases; nucleotides not matched to a gene: 3. The DNA for the CDR3 is TGTGCCAGTAGTAGGAGCGGGGGGGTCACAGATACGCAGTATTTT. Its translation is CASSRSGGVTDTQYF.

The chain couples TRBV19 to TRBJ2-1; the D is unclear. Germline V CDR1 and CDR2: LNHDA, SQIVND (reference sequence). Trimming left V 7 bases short and J 3 bases short, with 25 bases between. The CDR3 contains 18 residues. The CDR3 spells CASTCGSPQCRHYNEQFF. The CDR3 DNA is TGTGCCAGTACTTGCGGCAGCCCCCAATGTCGGCACTACAATGAGCAGTTCTTC.

The rearrangement joins TRBV15 to TRBJ1-2; D is uncertain. In germline, CDR1 is LNHNV, CDR2 YYDKDF (reference sequence). This CDR3 has 15 amino acids. The V and J ends lost 0 bases and 1 base respectively, with 9 bases between them. The CDR3 sequence: CATSRDQLINYGYTF. DNA of the CDR3: TGTGCCACCAGCAGAGATCAGTTAATTAACTATGGCTACACCTTC.

The J gene is TRBJ2-7, the V gene TRBV9; maybe TRBD2 (5 bases). The V gene lost 3 bases and the J gene lost 1 base, with 8 bases spanning the gap. In germline, CDR1 is SGDLS, CDR2 YYNGEE. The CDR3 sequence is 13 residues long. The CDR3 nucleotides read TGTGCCAGCAGCGCCGGACTGTCCTACGAGCAGTACTTC. Translating gives CASSAGLSYEQYF. The full variable domain, its missing parts supplied by reference TRBV9 and TRBJ2-7, is DSGVTQTPKHLITATGQRVTLRCSPRSGDLSVYWYQQSLDQGLQFLIQYYNGEERAKGNILERFSAQQFPDLHSELNLSSLELGDSALYFCASSAGLSYEQYFGPGTRLTVT.

This clone was observed a few times. The chain links TRBV4-2 to TRBJ2-2, with D perhaps matching TRBD2 (5 bases). This CDR3 region has 15 residues. V was shortened by 4 bases and J by 4 bases, with 13 bases between the two germline ends. The germline V gene has CDR1 LGHNA and CDR2 YNFKEQ. This CDR3 reads CASSLQAVGTGELFF. CDR3 coding DNA: TGTGCCAGCAGCCTACAAGCGGTCGGCACCGGGGAGCTGTTTTTT.

The chain joins TRBV7-3 to TRBJ1-1; maybe TRBD1 (6 bases). Trimming stripped 0 bases from V and 4 bases from J, with 12 bases between. The CDR3 is 15 residues long. Per germline, CDR1 SGHTA and CDR2 FQGTGA. CDR3 residues: CASSLTDSRGTEAFF. Here the CDR3 DNA reads TGTGCCAGCAGCTTAACAGATAGCAGGGGCACTGAAGCTTTCTTT.

The V and J genes are TRBV7-8 and TRBJ2-7; 9 bases match TRBD1. Germline CDR1 is SGHVS and CDR2 is FQNEAQ. The CDR3 runs 15 residues. Unmatched junction bases numbered 7, after V lost 5 bases and J lost 2 bases. The CDR3 region has the DNA TGTGCCAGCAGCGCGGCCGGGACAGGGCCCTACGAGCAGTACTTC. It is translated as CASSAAGTGPYEQYF.

The chain carries TRBV9 and TRBJ2-5, with 9 bases identical to TRBD2. Germline CDR1 SGDLS, CDR2 YYNGEE. CDR3 length: 15 residues. V lost 0 bases and J lost 7; bases outside the gene matches: 7. The CDR3 sequence: CASSVVGGGAGTQYF. In DNA, the CDR3 is TGTGCCAGCAGCGTAGTCGGCGGGGGGGCGGGGACCCAGTACTTC. The whole variable domain, remainder taken from reference TRBV9 and TRBJ2-5, is DSGVTQTPKHLITATGQRVTLRCSPRSGDLSVYWYQQSLDQGLQFLIQYYNGEERAKGNILERFSAQQFPDLHSELNLSSLELGDSALYFCASSVVGGGAGTQYFGPGTRLLVL.

The chain joins TRBV28 to TRBJ2-2; 9 bases align to TRBD1. The V segment lost 6 bases and the J segment 3 bases; nucleotides outside the gene matches: 8. Germline V gene data show CDR1 as MDHEN and CDR2 as SYDVKM. The CDR3 runs to 16 residues. The CDR3 DNA sequence: TGTGCCAGCAGGGTCGAAAGGACAGGGGACACCGGGGAGCTGTTTTTT. Protein sequence: CASRVERTGDTGELFF.